The source of this T cell receptor beta chain is a study of T cell responses to AZD1222 COVID-19 vaccine. Study-level findings and limits: Baseline testing showed seropositivity in only 6 or 7 AZD1222 recipients. Samples come after the peak T cell response, not at day 14.

The CDR3 extends over 15 amino acids. The germline V and J ends were trimmed by 0 bases and 10 bases, with 13 bases remaining between them. Sequenced by immunoSEQ multiplex PCR; TCRdb stores in-frame clones only, minus some. The data hold 90,000 to 150,000 clones, with about 91% observed a single time. Comments on this clone: The antigen is undetermined.

The chain joins TRBV23-1 to TRBJ1-6, with no clear D. TRBV23-1 is an open reading frame whose function is uncertain. The TCR comes from an adult in good health. Sequencing was performed on peripheral blood, taken on day 0 of AZD1222 vaccination. This CDR3 is CASSQSKGTDSPLHF. DNA of the CDR3: TGCGCCAGCAGTCAATCGAAGGGTACCGACTCACCCCTCCACTTT.